A single T cell receptor beta chain is shown here with its context. These data come from a study of cytotoxic CD8 clonotypes in ibrutinib-treated CLL. After removal of 5 bases from V and 7 bases from J, the junction contained 15 bases not matched to a gene. Germline V CDR1 and CDR2: MNHEY, SMNVEV (reference sequence). The CDR3 sequence is 18 residues long. Assay: immunoSEQ multiplex PCR; the TCRdb copy retains only in-frame clones and omits some. The data show around 160,000 clones, more than 65% seen once. The material was PBMCs, obtained after 12 months of ibrutinib treatment. V and J are TRBV27 and TRBJ2-4, with 12 bases fitting TRBD2. This TCR was recovered from a human donor with chronic lymphocytic leukemia. CDR3 DNA: TGTGCCAGCAGTCTACGTCTATCGCTAGCGGGGGGGCATAACATTCAGTACTTC. This gives the protein CASSLRLSLAGGHNIQYF.